Here is one TCR beta chain with its context. The antigen is undetermined. A deep-level run was used for the assay. A 200 ng quantity of DNA, some 30,000 T cell genomes, went into the sorted-subset replicate PCRs. The assay was immunoSEQ multiplex PCR, and TCRdb's table has in-frame clones only and misses some. The sample consists of around 1.9 million clones, approximately 92% of them appearing once. This sample was taken from a study of shared clonotypes between healthy human individuals. V was cut by 3 bases and J by 0 bases, with 12 bases left in between. There are 15 residues in the CDR3. Germline V gene lookup returns CDR1 MNHEY and CDR2 SMNVEV (reference sequence). Positively selected for CCR7, the CD45RO-negative cells used as naive CD8 cells excluded terminally differentiated effector memory CD45RA+ cells. Whole-study results and caveats: The four-donor shared clonotypes exceeded non-shared clonotypes in generation probability, with non-shared ones scoring lower. Estimated clonotype richness was generally higher in naive than memory subsets.

Sequencing used naive CD8+ T cells from PBMCs. The sequence came from a man between 18 and 35 years old in good health. Some clones in this sample may be carry-over from other donors' samples. The gene calls are TRBV27 and TRBJ2-7, with D tentatively TRBD2 (5 bases). The CDR3 reads CASSFLPGFSYEQYF. The CDR3, as DNA: TGTGCCAGCAGTTTCCTTCCGGGATTCTCCTACGAGCAGTACTTC.